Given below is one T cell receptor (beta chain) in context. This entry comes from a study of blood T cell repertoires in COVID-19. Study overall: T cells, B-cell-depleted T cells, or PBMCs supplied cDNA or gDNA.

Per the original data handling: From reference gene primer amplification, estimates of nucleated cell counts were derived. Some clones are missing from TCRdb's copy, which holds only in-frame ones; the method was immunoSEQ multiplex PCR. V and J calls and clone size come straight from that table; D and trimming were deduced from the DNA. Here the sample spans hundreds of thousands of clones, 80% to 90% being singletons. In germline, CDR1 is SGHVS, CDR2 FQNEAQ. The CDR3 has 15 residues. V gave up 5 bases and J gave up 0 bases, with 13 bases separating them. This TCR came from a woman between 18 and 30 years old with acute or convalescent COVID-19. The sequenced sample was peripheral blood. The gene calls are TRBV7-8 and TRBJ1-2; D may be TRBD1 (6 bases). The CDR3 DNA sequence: TGTGCCAGCAGCCCCCGGACAGTTCCTAACTATGGCTACACCTTC. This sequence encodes CASSPRTVPNYGYTF.